Presented here are 12 T cell receptor beta chains from one specimen sequenced in a study of blood T cells in healthy people across ages. A J-beta primer mix and a sample-barcoded 5' primer were used in a second PCR of about 7 to 11 cycles. A single record per CDR3 protein comes from TCRdb applying MiXCR to the 5' RACE reads. The repertoire holds roughly 1.7 million distinct CDR3 sequences, with roughly a third as singletons. The sample comprised blood. All receptors come from a woman aged 25 to 39 in good health.

The rearrangement uses TRBV10-2 and TRBJ2-1; tentative D call: TRBD1 (6 bases). The V gene's germline CDR1 is WSHSY and CDR2 SAAADI. The CDR3 length is 14 residues. Trimming pared 6 bases from V and 4 bases from J, leaving 13 bases between. DNA of the CDR3: TGCGCCAGCAGCGACAGGTCCCCTTACAATGAGCAGTTCTTC. It specifies CASSDRSPYNEQFF.

V gene TRBV18 combines with J gene TRBJ2-5; 7 bases are shared with TRBD1. The J call may be in error: the DNA end matches TRBJ2-7 better. Germline V gives CDR1 KGHSH, CDR2 LQKENI. This CDR3 comprises 14 residues. As DNA, the CDR3 is TGTGCCAGCTCACCATACGGGGACAGCAACGAGCAGTACTTC. It translates to CASSPYGDSNEQYF.

This clonotype was seen a handful of times. This sequence joins TRBV20-1 and TRBJ1-2; TRBD1 matches 8 bases. V shed 1 base, J shed 0 bases, and the junction held 10 bases outside the gene matches. This CDR3 region has 17 residues. Looked up from germline, CDR1 is DFQATT and CDR2 is SNEGSKA (reference sequence). The CDR3 DNA follows: TGCAGTGCTAGAGCCTCACGAAGACAGGGGACTAACTATGGCTACACCTTC. Protein product: CSARASRRQGTNYGYTF.

Points on this clonotype: The germline gene is not matched at one end of the junction; a read error may be the cause. CDR3 DNA sequence: TGTACCAGCAGCCGGCTCTTATTCGCCAATGAGCAGTTCTTC. Translating it yields CTSSRLLFANEQFF. The chain carries TRBV14 and TRBJ2-1, with unresolved D. Germline V gives CDR1 SGHDN, CDR2 FVKESK. This CDR3 comprises 14 residues.

This clonotype was seen only a few times. The chain employs TRBV20-1 and TRBJ2-7; D perhaps matches TRBD2 (5 bases). The germline gives CDR1 DFQATT, CDR2 SNEGSKA (reference sequence). The length of the CDR3 is 13 residues. Trimming left V 5 bases short and J 4 bases short, with 15 bases between. CDR3 DNA sequence: TGCAGTGCTGCACAATTCGGGGAGTACGAGCAGTACTTC. Translation gives CSAAQFGEYEQYF.

This clonotype was counted many times. This chain connects TRBV29-1 to TRBJ2-1, with 11 bases aligning to TRBD2. From germline, CDR1 is SQVTM and CDR2 ANQGSEA. CDR3 size: 15 residues. Germline trimming cut 2 bases from V and 4 bases from J; bases unmatched to any gene: 4. The CDR3 spells CSVETGTSGYNEQFF. The CDR3 DNA sequence: TGCAGCGTTGAAACCGGGACTAGCGGTTACAATGAGCAGTTCTTC.

This clonotype was picked up many times. The rearrangement uses TRBV18 and TRBJ2-3; either TRBD1 or TRBD2 may fit D (5 bases each). V dropped 8 bases and J dropped 6 bases, with 15 bases sitting between them. The CDR3 has 13 residues. Germline-derived CDR1 and CDR2 are KGHSH and LQKENI. In nucleotides, the CDR3 is TGTGCCAGCAGTCCGGGGACCTCCGATACGCAGTATTTT. It yields the protein CASSPGTSDTQYF.

The rearrangement joins TRBV15 to TRBJ2-3, with 10 bases matching TRBD2. V was clipped by 1 base and J by 2 bases; unmatched bases: 12. Germline values: CDR1 LNHNV, CDR2 YYDKDF (reference sequence). CDR3 length: 19 amino acids. CDR3 protein: CATSRGGAGGVRDTDTQYF. DNA for the CDR3: TGTGCCACCAGCAGAGGCGGAGCGGGAGGGGTACGCGACACAGATACGCAGTATTTT.

The chain combines TRBV4-1 with TRBJ1-2; tentatively, D is TRBD1 (6 bases). Germline CDR1 and CDR2: MGHRA and YSYEKL. V shed 2 bases and J shed 5 bases, with 15 bases lying between them. The CDR3 totals 15 residues. Here the CDR3 DNA reads TGCGCCAGCAGCCAAACTACAGGGAGGCAGTATGGCTACACCTTC. Translation: CASSQTTGRQYGYTF.

This clonotype was seen only once. The chain combines TRBV24-1 with TRBJ2-7; D remains unclear. V dropped 3 bases and J dropped 5 bases, with 4 bases sitting between them. CDR3 size: 11 residues. Germline CDR1 reads KGHDR; CDR2 reads SFDVKD. CDR3 in DNA: TGTGCCACCAGTGATAGTCACGAGCAGTACGTC. This gives the protein CATSDSHEQYV.

J is TRBJ2-5 and V is TRBV3-1; D remains ambiguous. V was pared by 0 bases and J by 0 bases, with 5 bases between. CDR1 and CDR2 (germline): LGHDT, YNNKEL (reference sequence). The CDR3 runs to 14 residues. CDR3 DNA sequence: TGTGCCAGCAGCCAAGACAGTAACCAAGAGACCCAGTACTTC. Translation gives CASSQDSNQETQYF.

The sample holds a few counts of this clonotype. The rearrangement uses TRBV15 and TRBJ2-7, with 8 nucleotides matching TRBD2. V dropped 5 bases and J dropped 7; count of bases not matched to a gene: 7. Germline CDR1 and CDR2: LNHNV and YYDKDF (reference sequence). The CDR3 covers 13 residues. This CDR3 is CATSPAGDREQYF. The CDR3 coding sequence is TGTGCCACCAGCCCAGCGGGAGACCGGGAGCAGTACTTC.